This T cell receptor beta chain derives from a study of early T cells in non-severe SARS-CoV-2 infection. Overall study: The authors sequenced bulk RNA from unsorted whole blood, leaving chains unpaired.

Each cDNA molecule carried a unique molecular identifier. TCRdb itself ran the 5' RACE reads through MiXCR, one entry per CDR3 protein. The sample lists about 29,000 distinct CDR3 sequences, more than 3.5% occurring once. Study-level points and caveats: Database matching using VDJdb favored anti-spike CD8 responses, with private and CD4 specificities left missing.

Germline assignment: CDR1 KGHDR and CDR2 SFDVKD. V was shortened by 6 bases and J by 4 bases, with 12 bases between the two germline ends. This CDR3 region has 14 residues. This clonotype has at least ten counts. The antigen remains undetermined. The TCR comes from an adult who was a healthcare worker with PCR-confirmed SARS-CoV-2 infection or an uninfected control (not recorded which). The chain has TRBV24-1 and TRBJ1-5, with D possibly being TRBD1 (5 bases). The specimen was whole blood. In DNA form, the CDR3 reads TGTGCCACCAGTTATGCGGGGGAAAATCAGCCCCAGCATTTT. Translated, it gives CATSYAGENQPQHF.